Listed here are 18 T cell receptor beta chains from one sample, sequenced in a study of T-cell memory formation after mild COVID-19 (dated by TCRdb to the early 2020s). Receptor libraries were prepared by 5' RACE. The listed sequencing device is Illumina NovaSeq 6000. TCRdb trimmed public reads at Q25 via fastp, called clones via MiXCR and kept in-frame beta chains. When rows share a CDR3 protein, they turn into one entry using the most common DNA and genes. The sample table lists about 360,000 distinct CDR3 sequences, around 13% of them with a count of one. About a fifth of the sample is held by the ten biggest clonotypes. Sequenced: PBMCs or a T cell subset sorted from them (not recorded which). The receptors derive from a young man who had mild COVID-19 (a few samples of this study predate the infection). The sample titles of this study are shuffled in the database, so cell type and time point are left out; the donor was told from shared clones.

The V call is TRBV6-2 or TRBV6-3, the J call TRBJ1-1; possibly TRBD1 for D (5 bases). The CDR3 is made up of 10 amino acids. CDR1 MNHEY and CDR2 SVGEGT come from the germline V gene. The germline V and J ends were trimmed by 5 bases and 14 bases, with 12 bases remaining between them. The CDR3, as DNA: TGTGCCAGCAGTGCGGGGACGGAGTTCTTT. Translation gives CASSAGTEFF.

This clonotype was detected only once. The CDR3 sequence: CASSGRLYEQYF. In DNA, the CDR3 is TGTGCCAGCAGTGGCCGCCTCTACGAGCAGTACTTC. The rearrangement joins TRBV6-1 to TRBJ2-7; D remains unclear. CDR3 length: 12 amino acids. Germline CDR1 is MNHNS and CDR2 is SASEGT. Trimming left V 4 bases short and J 3 bases short, with 7 bases between.

The chain carries TRBV7-2 and TRBJ2-5; D ambiguous. Germline assignment: CDR1 SGHTA and CDR2 FQGNSA. V gave up 4 bases and J gave up 9 bases, with 9 bases separating them. This CDR3 is built from 11 residues. In DNA, the CDR3 is TGTGCCAGCAGCTCCGGGTCGTCCCAGTACTTC. Translated: CASSSGSSQYF.

This clonotype was observed a few times. The V and J genes are TRBV12-3 or TRBV12-4 and TRBJ2-1; D gene ambiguous. This CDR3 contains 12 residues. V dropped 1 base and J dropped 9 bases, with 7 bases sitting between them. The CDR3 sequence: CASSLETAEQFF. The DNA for the CDR3 is TGTGCCAGCAGTTTAGAGACTGCTGAGCAGTTCTTC.

The V and J genes are TRBV27 and TRBJ1-5; no clear D gene. CDR3 length equals 13 residues. Trimming took off 2 bases at V and 7 bases at J, with 9 bases between the two ends. The germline gives CDR1 MNHEY, CDR2 SMNVEV (reference sequence). The CDR3 reads CASSLRTGQPQHF. CDR3 sequence (DNA): TGTGCCAGCAGTTTAAGGACGGGCCAGCCCCAGCATTTT.

As for this clonotype: An end of the junction does not agree with germline; a read error may underlie this. This chain connects TRBV7-9 to TRBJ2-5, with 12 bases that match TRBD1. This CDR3 comprises 15 residues. The V gene's germline CDR1 is SEHNR and CDR2 FQNEAQ (reference sequence). The CDR3 sequence is CASSSGTGGQGTQYF. The CDR3 DNA reads TGTGCCAGCAGTTCAGGGACAGGGGGCCAAGGGACCCAGTACTTC.

This sequence joins TRBV29-1 and TRBJ1-4, with TRBD1 as a possible D gene (6 bases). Per germline, CDR1 SQVTM and CDR2 ANQGSEA. The V gene lost 7 bases and the J gene lost 8 bases, with 17 bases spanning the gap. The CDR3 consists of 13 residues. CDR3: CSGREQGSEKLFF. CDR3 sequence (DNA): TGCAGCGGGCGGGAACAGGGTTCCGAAAAACTGTTTTTT.

DNA for the CDR3: TGTGCCAGCAGCTTCCTAGCCTCGAATGAGCAGTTCTTC. It encodes CASSFLASNEQFF. The chain uses TRBV7-6 and TRBJ2-1; TRBD2 might be the D (5 bases). The CDR3 is made up of 13 amino acids. Germline V gene data show CDR1 as SGHVS and CDR2 as FNYEAQ. The V end was cut by 3 bases, the J end by 7 bases, with 10 bases between.

This clonotype has only a few counts. The chain is built from TRBV29-1 and TRBJ2-2; D is perhaps TRBD1 (5 bases). The CDR3 is made up of 12 amino acids. With 5 bases removed from V and 4 bases from J, the gap between germline ends came to 8 bases. Germline assignment: CDR1 SQVTM and CDR2 ANQGSEA. The CDR3 DNA reads TGCAGCGTTAGGGGATCCACCGGGGAGCTGTTTTTT. It codes for CSVRGSTGELFF.

The rearrangement uses TRBV3-1 and TRBJ2-2; TRBD2 is a possible D gene (5 bases). The CDR3 extends over 15 amino acids. V was clipped by 0 bases and J by 5 bases, with 10 bases between them. The germline CDR1 and CDR2 sequences are LGHDT and YNNKEL (reference sequence). CDR3 amino acids: CASSQDATGTGELFF. The CDR3 nucleotides read TGTGCCAGCAGCCAAGATGCAACGGGGACCGGGGAGCTGTTTTTT.

This clonotype has a handful of counts. The chain is built from TRBV2 and TRBJ2-7, with D possibly matching TRBD1 (5 bases). The length of the CDR3 is 14 residues. CDR1 and CDR2 (germline): SNHLY, FYNNEI. Deletions cut 4 bases from V and 7 bases from J, with 17 bases between. The CDR3 DNA reads TGTGCCAGCAGTGTCCGGACACGTTCAGGGGAGCAGTACTTC. Translated, it gives CASSVRTRSGEQYF.

This clonotype has ten or more counts. The chain carries TRBV7-9 and TRBJ2-1; 10 bases are a match to TRBD2. V shed 5 bases and J 6 bases; nucleotides not matched to a gene: 7. Per germline, CDR1 SEHNR and CDR2 FQNEAQ (reference sequence). This CDR3 region has 15 residues. The CDR3 spells CASSPRTSGSNEQFF. CDR3 coding DNA: TGTGCCAGCAGCCCCCGGACTAGCGGTTCCAATGAGCAGTTCTTC. Using reference TRBV7-9 and TRBJ2-1 for the parts outside the CDR3, the full variable domain is DTGVSQNPRHKITKRGQNVTFRCDPISEHNRLYWYRQTLGQGPEFLTYFQNEAQLEKSRLLSDRFSAERPKGSFSTLEIQRTEQGDSAMYLCASSPRTSGSNEQFFGPGTRLTVL.

This clonotype was observed at least ten times. CDR3 DNA sequence: TGCAGCGTTGAAGGACAGGGAAAAAACATTCAGTACTTC. Amino acid sequence: CSVEGQGKNIQYF. The gene calls are TRBV29-1 and TRBJ2-4; 7 bases agree with TRBD1. The ends lost 1 base at V and 4 bases at J; junction bases unmatched: 1. The CDR3 spans 13 residues. The V gene's germline CDR1 is SQVTM and CDR2 ANQGSEA.

The V gene is TRBV18, the J gene TRBJ2-1; D not resolved. V lost 2 bases, J lost 8 bases, and 7 bases lay in between. CDR3 length equals 12 residues. Germline V gene data show CDR1 as KGHSH and CDR2 as LQKENI. CDR3: CASSPGTDEQFF. In nucleotides, the CDR3 is TGTGCCAGCTCACCAGGCACGGATGAGCAGTTCTTC.

This clonotype was counted between two and nine times. The chain carries TRBV2 and TRBJ1-1, with TRBD1 matching over 10 bases. The V segment lost 6 bases and the J segment 7 bases; nucleotides outside the gene matches: 11. The CDR3 extends over 15 amino acids. Germline V gene lookup returns CDR1 SNHLY and CDR2 FYNNEI. Here the CDR3 DNA reads TGTGCCAGCAGCGCCGGGACAGGGGTTTTTGGTGAAGCTTTCTTT. Its translation: CASSAGTGVFGEAFF.

This clonotype was detected many times. The J gene is TRBJ2-7, the V gene TRBV19; 7 bases are shared with TRBD1. This CDR3 is 15 amino acids long. Trimming took 8 bases from V and 3 from J; bases not matched to a gene: 13. Per the germline V gene, CDR1 is LNHDA and CDR2 is SQIVND (reference sequence). This CDR3 reads CASANVGTDYYEQYF. CDR3 coding DNA: TGTGCCAGTGCCAATGTCGGGACAGATTACTACGAGCAGTACTTC.

This clonotype was seen more than once but under ten times. V gene TRBV3-1 combines with J gene TRBJ2-1; D uncertain. This CDR3 is built from 14 residues. The V end was cut by 3 bases, the J end by 4 bases, with 10 bases between. Germline V gene lookup returns CDR1 LGHDT and CDR2 YNNKEL (reference sequence). In nucleotides, the CDR3 is TGTGCCAGCAGCCACAGAGACCCGTACAATGAGCAGTTCTTC. It translates to CASSHRDPYNEQFF.

This chain uses TRBV29-1 with TRBJ1-1; D is possibly TRBD1 (6 bases). Trimming stripped 7 bases from V and 1 base from J, with 10 bases between. Germline V lookup: CDR1 SQVTM, CDR2 ANQGSEA. This CDR3 region has 12 residues. Here the CDR3 DNA reads TGCAGCGCAGACAGGCAGAACACTGAAGCTTTCTTT. Its protein product is CSADRQNTEAFF. The whole variable domain, remainder taken from reference TRBV29-1 and TRBJ1-1, is SAVISQKPSRDICQRGTSLTIQCQVDSQVTMMFWYRQQPGQSLTLIATANQGSEATYESGFVIDKFPISRPNLTFSTLTVSNMSPEDSSIYLCSADRQNTEAFFGQGTRLTVV.